This record concerns one T cell receptor (beta chain) sequence. Original data processing: Scientists estimated how many nucleated cells there were by amplifying reference gene primers. TCRdb keeps only in-frame clones here, not all; method: immunoSEQ multiplex PCR. V, J and clone size are taken as reported in that table, and D and trimming were inferred from the DNA itself. In the table there are approximately 150,000 clones, roughly nine tenths of which are singletons. Trimming removed 0 bases from V and 7 bases from J, with 9 bases in between. Germline V gene sequence: CDR1 SGHTA, CDR2 FQGNSA. There are 13 residues in the CDR3. This record belongs to a study of blood T cell repertoires in COVID-19. Turning to the study itself: The study drew acute and convalescent COVID-19 samples from the United States, Italy and Spain. PBMCs, B-cell-depleted T cells, or T cells were the source of the cDNA or gDNA that made up the material.

The sample comprised peripheral blood. This TCR was sampled from a woman aged 55 to 70 with active or convalescent COVID-19. The chain recombines TRBV7-2 with TRBJ1-2, with D uncertain. The DNA of the CDR3 is TGTGCCAGCAGCTTAGCCCGCCACTTTGGCTACACCTTC. Its translation: CASSLARHFGYTF.